These 11 T cell receptor beta chains share one sample of origin, sequenced in a study of cytomegalovirus exposure and HLA in healthy donors. 60 Vbeta and 13 Jbeta primers were used in PCR. TCRdb keeps only in-frame clones here, not all; method: immunoSEQ multiplex PCR. This repertoire shows hundreds of thousands of clones, around four fifths found once; its top ten account for 0.71%. Sequencing was performed on PBMCs. These receptors all come from a boy aged 2-15 years in good health and CMV-seronegative.

This clone was counted between two and nine times. V and J are TRBV9 and TRBJ1-5; the D is unclear. V shed 0 bases and J shed 0 bases, with 7 bases lying between them. The CDR3 runs 15 residues. Germline CDR1 is SGDLS and CDR2 is YYNGEE. This CDR3 is CASSVGAYSNQPQHF. The CDR3 DNA reads TGTGCCAGCAGCGTAGGGGCATATAGCAATCAGCCCCAGCATTTT.

Comment on this clone: The CDR3 does not close with the conserved phenylalanine or tryptophan, likely indicating a read error. This chain joins TRBV12-5 and TRBJ1-1; TRBD1 matches at 8 bases. Germline V gene sequence: CDR1 LGHNT, CDR2 FRNRAP. This CDR3 comprises 14 residues. V shed 4 bases and J 6 bases; nucleotides not matched to a gene: 7. CDR3 coding DNA: TGTGCTAGTGGTTGGACAGGGTTAAGCGCTGAAGCTTTCCTT. This codes for CASGWTGLSAEAFL.

CDR3 bases: TGTGCCAGCAGTATGGGGGACAGTTCTAACTATGGCTACACCTTC. It specifies CASSMGDSSNYGYTF. V is TRBV6-1 and J is TRBJ1-2, with 7 positions matching TRBD1. After removal of 5 bases from V and 0 bases from J, the junction contained 6 bases not matched to a gene. Germline V gene lookup returns CDR1 MNHNS and CDR2 SASEGT. The CDR3 loop spans 15 amino acids.

As concerns this clone: One junction end disagrees with the germline gene, perhaps due to a read error. The chain links TRBV14 to TRBJ1-2; D unresolved. The CDR3 covers 16 residues. Germline CDR1 reads SGHDN; CDR2 reads FVKESK. Here the CDR3 DNA reads TGTGCCAGCAGCCAAGATGTCCGGGGAGGTGACTACGGCTACACCTTC. Translated: CASSQDVRGGDYGYTF. Using reference TRBV14 and TRBJ1-2 for the parts outside the CDR3, the full variable domain is EAGVTQFPSHSVIEKGQTVTLRCDPISGHDNLYWYRRVMGKEIKFLLHFVKESKQDESGMPNNRFLAERTGGTYSTLKVQPAELEDSGVYFCASSQDVRGGDYGYTFGSGTRLTVV.

Details on this clone: The CDR3 carries no conserved terminal phenylalanine or tryptophan, so it likely arises from a read error. The gene calls are TRBV6-5 and TRBJ1-4; 7 bases align to TRBD1. Germline trimming cut 2 bases from V and 8 bases from J; bases unmatched to any gene: 2. The V gene's germline CDR1 is MNHEY and CDR2 SVGAGI. The CDR3 totals 13 residues. The CDR3 region has the DNA TGTGCCAGCAGTTACGGACAGGTGGAAAAACTGTTTGTT. This sequence encodes CASSYGQVEKLFV.

V and J are TRBV5-4 and TRBJ2-3, with TRBD2 matching 10 bases. The J segment lost 4 bases and the V segment lost 0 bases, leaving 5 bases of the junction unmatched. This CDR3 spans 16 amino acids. Germline assignment: CDR1 SGHNT and CDR2 YYREEE (reference sequence). The CDR3 coding sequence is TGTGCCAGCAGCTTGGCCCTAGCGGGGGCCGCAGATACGCAGTATTTT. Translated, it gives CASSLALAGAADTQYF. Complete variable domain (other parts from reference TRBV5-4 and TRBJ2-3): ETGVTQSPTHLIKTRGQQVTLRCSSQSGHNTVSWYQQALGQGPQFIFQYYREEENGRGNFPPRFSGLQFPNYSSELNVNALELDDSALYLCASSLALAGAADTQYFGPGTRLTVL.

On this clone itself: One end of the junction fails to match germline, which may point to a read error. The chain has TRBV4-1 and TRBJ2-1; 9 bases are shared with TRBD2. The CDR3 consists of 17 residues. In germline, CDR1 is MGHRA, CDR2 YSYEKL. The CDR3 is CASSSHGRTSVENEQLF. The CDR3 coding sequence is TGCGCCAGCAGCTCTCATGGGCGGACTAGCGTTGAGAATGAGCAGCTCTTC.

This sequence joins TRBV18 and TRBJ2-2, with 11 bases matching TRBD2. Germline-derived CDR1 and CDR2 are KGHSH and LQKENI. The CDR3 consists of 16 residues. The junction had 2 bases not matched to a gene; V was cut back by 1 base and J by 4 bases. CDR3 residues: CASSPRTSGSTGELFF. The CDR3 nucleotides are TGTGCCAGCTCACCACGCACTAGCGGGAGCACCGGGGAGCTGTTTTTT. Supplemented by reference TRBV18 and TRBJ2-2, the full variable domain reads NAGVMQNPRHLVRRRGQEARLRCSPMKGHSHVYWYRQLPEEGLKFMVYLQKENIIDESGMPKERFSAEFPKEGPSILRIQQVVRGDSAAYFCASSPRTSGSTGELFFGEGSRLTVL.

V usage is TRBV7-3 and J usage is TRBJ1-1, with 11 bases lining up with TRBD1. Germline V CDR1 and CDR2: SGHTA, FQGTGA. The junction had 1 base not matched to a gene; V was cut back by 2 bases and J by 5 bases. The CDR3 spans 14 residues. This CDR3 reads CASSLGDRGTEAFF. The DNA of the CDR3 is TGTGCCAGCAGCTTAGGGGACAGGGGGACTGAAGCTTTCTTT.

The rearrangement links TRBV15 to TRBJ1-6, with 7 bases that match TRBD1. Germline values: CDR1 LNHNV, CDR2 YYDKDF (reference sequence). V lost 2 bases to trimming and J lost 7 bases; unmatched junction nucleotides: 8. The CDR3 runs 16 residues. The CDR3 region has the DNA TGTGCCACCAGCAGAAAAAGACAGGGACCAAATTCACCCCTCCACTTT. It encodes CATSRKRQGPNSPLHF.

The J gene is TRBJ2-3, the V gene TRBV9; TRBD1 matches 8 bases. Germline V gene data show CDR1 as SGDLS and CDR2 as YYNGEE. With 0 bases clipped from V and 4 bases from J, the junction kept 4 bases outside the gene matches. The CDR3 contains 15 residues. CDR3 protein: CASSVEGQGPDTQYF. The CDR3 coding sequence is TGTGCCAGCAGCGTAGAAGGACAGGGCCCAGATACGCAGTATTTT.